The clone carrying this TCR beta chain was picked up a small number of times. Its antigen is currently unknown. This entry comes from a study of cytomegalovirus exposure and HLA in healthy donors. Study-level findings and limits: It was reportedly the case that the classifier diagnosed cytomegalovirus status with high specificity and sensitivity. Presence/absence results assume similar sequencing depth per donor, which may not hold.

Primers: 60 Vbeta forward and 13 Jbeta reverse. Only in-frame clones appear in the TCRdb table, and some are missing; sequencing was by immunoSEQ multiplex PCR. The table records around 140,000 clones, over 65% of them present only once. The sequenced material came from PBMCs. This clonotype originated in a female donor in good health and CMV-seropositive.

CDR3 sequence: CASSLGGQGELFF. Here the CDR3 DNA reads TGCGCCAGCAGCTTGGGTGGACAGGGGGAGCTGTTTTTT. The rearrangement uses TRBV5-1 and TRBJ2-2, with D possibly matching TRBD1 (6 bases). The V end was cut by 0 bases, the J end by 8 bases, with 8 bases between. Germline CDR1 SGHRS, CDR2 YFSETQ. The CDR3 loop spans 13 amino acids.